Listed below are T cell receptor beta chains from one sample, sequenced in a study of blood T cell repertoires in COVID-19. Sequenced by immunoSEQ multiplex PCR; TCRdb stores in-frame clones only, minus some. The table has 150,000 to 200,000 clones, 81% seen once. The sequenced sample was peripheral blood. The receptors originated from a human donor in a cohort sampled during active COVID-19. CDR3s include the opening cysteine and the closing phenylalanine or tryptophan. Fields, in order: J gene, V gene, clone size, CDR3 protein. Where a row states a size, it is once, few, many or the class of an expanded clone; other rows omit it.

>TRBJ1-5|TRBV28|few
CASSWATGTLQPQHF
>TRBJ1-4|TRBV28|.
CASRPGQGALANEKLFF
>TRBJ2-7|TRBV21-1|few
CASRPPERDRVNSYEQYF
>TRBJ2-7|TRBV6-5|.
CASRPGQTNYEQYF
>TRBJ2-3|TRBV18|.
CASSPRSGRPSHSTDTQYF
>TRBJ2-5|TRBV20-1|few
CSASASPQETQYF
>TRBJ1-1|TRBV6-2/TRBV6-3|.
CASSYPHSTRDSEAFF
>TRBJ1-6|TRBV30|.
CACFPLVGSPLHF
>TRBJ2-3|TRBV3-1/TRBV3-2|.
CASSRLATDTQYF
>TRBJ2-3|TRBV5-4|.
CASSSRLAGSTDTQYF
>TRBJ2-2|TRBV7-2|.
CASRPGGTGELFF
>TRBJ1-2|TRBV3-1/TRBV3-2|.
CASSQGTRGNYGYTF
>TRBJ2-7|TRBV7-9|.
CASSDPGTVSSYEQYF
>TRBJ2-1|TRBV18|.
CASSPDRNNEQFF
>TRBJ1-5|TRBV19|.
CASSKRGRSNQPQHF
>TRBJ1-1|TRBV19|.
CASSWASPMNTEAFF
>TRBJ2-3|TRBV11-2|.
CATTPGRAGDTQYF
>TRBJ2-7|TRBV6-5|few
CASSYSRVGGRQEQYF
>TRBJ2-7|TRBV9|.
CASSVGTGEQYF
>TRBJ1-1|TRBV6-6|.
CASSYEPILSFAEAFF
>TRBJ2-3|TRBV7-2|.
CASTSLRGGSDTQYF
>TRBJ2-4|TRBV19|.
CASSSPGGRRTKNIQYF
>TRBJ2-1|TRBV19|.
CATSSSGGRVNEQFF
>TRBJ2-1|TRBV6-2/TRBV6-3|.
CASSYSSAGGQNEQFF
>TRBJ2-4|TRBV18|.
CASSPRTSGLAKNIQYF
>TRBJ2-5|TRBV11-2|.
CASSLEGGTQYF
>TRBJ2-3|TRBV5-8|.
CASSLREPDTQYF
>TRBJ1-1|TRBV5-6|.
CASSRAPDRMNTEAFF
>TRBJ2-7|TRBV28|.
CASSFGTGNRHEQYF
>TRBJ2-2|TRBV11-2|.
CASRLSGVRGSTGELFF
>TRBJ1-1|TRBV3-1/TRBV3-2|.
CASSQVSSGTTWNTEAFF
>TRBJ2-3|TRBV13|.
CASSLGLAADTQYF
>TRBJ2-7|TRBV9|once
CASSPHRGTYEQYF
>TRBJ2-7|TRBV18|once
CASSPGGGPYEQYF
>TRBJ1-2|TRBV7-9|.
CASSSGFDRGLLYYGYTF
>TRBJ2-2|TRBV10-2|.
CASRASGNGELFF
>TRBJ2-3|TRBV19|.
CASRDRGRGSTDTQYF
>TRBJ2-4|TRBV19|once
CASRLAGGGNIQYF